This TCR beta chain is from a study of T cell changes during pregnancy in multiple sclerosis. The table came from immunoSEQ multiplex PCR; TCRdb's copy has only in-frame clones and leaves some out. The repertoire holds about 100,000 clones, with about 90% as singletons. Trimming took 5 bases from V and 0 from J; bases not matched to a gene: 5. This CDR3 has 16 residues. CDR1 and CDR2 from the germline V gene are SGHNT and YENEEA. The chain has TRBV11-3 and TRBJ2-2, with TRBD1 identical over 8 bases. This specimen was peripheral blood, taken after pregnancy. This clonotype originated in a female donor with multiple sclerosis, enrolled in a pregnancy study. The CDR3 spells CASSHRTGTNTGELFF. In DNA, the CDR3 is TGTGCCAGCAGCCACCGGACAGGGACGAACACCGGGGAGCTGTTTTTT.